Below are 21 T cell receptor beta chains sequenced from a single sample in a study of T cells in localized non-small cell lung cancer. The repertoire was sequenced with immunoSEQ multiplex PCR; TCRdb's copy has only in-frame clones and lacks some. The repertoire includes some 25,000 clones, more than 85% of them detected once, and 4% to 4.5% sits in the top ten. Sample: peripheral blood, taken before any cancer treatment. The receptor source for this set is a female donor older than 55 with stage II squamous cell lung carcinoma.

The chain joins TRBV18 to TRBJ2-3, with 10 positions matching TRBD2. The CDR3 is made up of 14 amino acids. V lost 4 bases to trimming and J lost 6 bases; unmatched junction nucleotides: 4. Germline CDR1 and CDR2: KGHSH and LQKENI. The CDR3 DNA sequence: TGTGCCAGCTCACTTACTAGCGGGACGGATACGCAGTATTTT. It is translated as CASSLTSGTDTQYF.

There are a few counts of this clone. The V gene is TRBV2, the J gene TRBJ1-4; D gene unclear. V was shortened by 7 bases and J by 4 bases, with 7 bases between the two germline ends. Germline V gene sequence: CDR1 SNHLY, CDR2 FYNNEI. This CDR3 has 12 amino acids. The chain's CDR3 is CASNGHNEKLFF. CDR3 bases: TGTGCCAGCAATGGGCATAATGAAAAACTGTTTTTT.

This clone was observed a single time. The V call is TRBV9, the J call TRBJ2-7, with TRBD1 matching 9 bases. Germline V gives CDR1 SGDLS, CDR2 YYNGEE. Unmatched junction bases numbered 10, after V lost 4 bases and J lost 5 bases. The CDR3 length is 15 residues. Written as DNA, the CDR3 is TGTGCCAGCAGCCAAACGGGGACAGGGTTCGACGAGCAGTACTTC. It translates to CASSQTGTGFDEQYF. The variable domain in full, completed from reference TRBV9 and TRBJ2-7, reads DSGVTQTPKHLITATGQRVTLRCSPRSGDLSVYWYQQSLDQGLQFLIQYYNGEERAKGNILERFSAQQFPDLHSELNLSSLELGDSALYFCASSQTGTGFDEQYFGPGTRLTVT.

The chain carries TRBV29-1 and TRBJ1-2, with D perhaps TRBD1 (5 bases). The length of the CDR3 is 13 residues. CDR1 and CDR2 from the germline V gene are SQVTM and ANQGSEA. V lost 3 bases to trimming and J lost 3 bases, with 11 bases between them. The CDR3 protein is CSVEVSTDYGYTF. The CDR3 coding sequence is TGCAGCGTTGAGGTTTCGACAGACTATGGCTACACCTTC. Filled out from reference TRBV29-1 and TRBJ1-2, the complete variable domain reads SAVISQKPSRDICQRGTSLTIQCQVDSQVTMMFWYRQQPGQSLTLIATANQGSEATYESGFVIDKFPISRPNLTFSTLTVSNMSPEDSSIYLCSVEVSTDYGYTFGSGTRLTVV.

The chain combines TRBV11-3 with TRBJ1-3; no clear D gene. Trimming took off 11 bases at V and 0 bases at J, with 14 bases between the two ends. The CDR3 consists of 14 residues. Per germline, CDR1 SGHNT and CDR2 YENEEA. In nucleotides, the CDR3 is TGTGCCGGGCGGGAGGGTAACTCTGGAAACACCATATATTTT. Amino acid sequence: CAGREGNSGNTIYF.

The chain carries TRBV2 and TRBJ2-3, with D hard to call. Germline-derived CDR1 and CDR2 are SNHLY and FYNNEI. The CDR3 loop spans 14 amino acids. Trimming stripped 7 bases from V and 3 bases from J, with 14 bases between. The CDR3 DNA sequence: TGTGCCAGCAAGGCCTCATTGTATACAGATACGCAGTATTTT. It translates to CASKASLYTDTQYF.

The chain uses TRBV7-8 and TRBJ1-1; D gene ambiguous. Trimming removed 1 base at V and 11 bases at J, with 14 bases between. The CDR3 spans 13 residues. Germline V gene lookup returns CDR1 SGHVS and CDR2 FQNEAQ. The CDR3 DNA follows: TGTGCCAGCAGCTTAGGGCGGACCCCTAGGGCTTTCTTT. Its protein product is CASSLGRTPRAFF.

The CDR3 DNA is TGTGCCAGCAGCTTACGGCGTGGGAACACTGAAGCTTTCTTT. Amino acids: CASSLRRGNTEAFF. V and J are TRBV7-2 and TRBJ1-1; no reliable D call. Trimming cost V 2 bases and J 1 base, with 8 bases left between them. CDR3 size: 14 residues. Germline lookup yields CDR1 SGHTA and CDR2 FQGNSA.

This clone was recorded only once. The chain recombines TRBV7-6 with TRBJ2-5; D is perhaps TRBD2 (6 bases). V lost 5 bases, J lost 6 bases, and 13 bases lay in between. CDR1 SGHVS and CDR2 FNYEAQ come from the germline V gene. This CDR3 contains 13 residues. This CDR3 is CASSAGPGKTQYF. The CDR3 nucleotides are TGTGCCAGCAGCGCGGGACCCGGCAAGACCCAGTACTTC. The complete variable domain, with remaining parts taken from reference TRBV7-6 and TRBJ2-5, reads GAGVSQSPRYKVTKRGQDVALRCDPISGHVSLYWYRQALGQGPEFLTYFNYEAQQDKSGLPNDRFSAERPEGSISTLTIQRTEQRDSAMYRCASSAGPGKTQYFGPGTRLLVL.

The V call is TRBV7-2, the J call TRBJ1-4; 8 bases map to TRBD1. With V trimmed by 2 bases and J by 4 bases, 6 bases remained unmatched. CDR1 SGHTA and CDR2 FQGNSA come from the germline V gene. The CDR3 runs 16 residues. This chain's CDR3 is CASSLTGGAHNEKLFF. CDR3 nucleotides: TGTGCCAGCAGCTTAACAGGGGGGGCCCATAATGAAAAACTGTTTTTT.

The CDR3 is CASSAEARGNTIYF. DNA of the CDR3: TGTGCCAGCAGCGCTGAGGCGCGGGGAAACACCATATATTTT. This sequence joins TRBV5-4 and TRBJ1-3; D is uncertain. From germline, CDR1 is SGHNT and CDR2 YYREEE (reference sequence). V lost 4 bases and J lost 4, with 12 bases in between. The CDR3 totals 14 residues. Looking up the rest from reference TRBV5-4 and TRBJ1-3 gives the full variable domain: ETGVTQSPTHLIKTRGQQVTLRCSSQSGHNTVSWYQQALGQGPQFIFQYYREEENGRGNFPPRFSGLQFPNYSSELNVNALELDDSALYLCASSAEARGNTIYFGEGSWLTVV.

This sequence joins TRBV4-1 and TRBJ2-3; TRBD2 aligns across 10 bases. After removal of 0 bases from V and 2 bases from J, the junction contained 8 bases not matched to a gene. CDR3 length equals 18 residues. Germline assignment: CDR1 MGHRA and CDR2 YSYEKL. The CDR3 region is CASSQESSGSSPTDTQYF. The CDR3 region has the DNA TGCGCCAGCAGCCAAGAGTCTAGCGGGAGTTCCCCCACAGATACGCAGTATTTT.

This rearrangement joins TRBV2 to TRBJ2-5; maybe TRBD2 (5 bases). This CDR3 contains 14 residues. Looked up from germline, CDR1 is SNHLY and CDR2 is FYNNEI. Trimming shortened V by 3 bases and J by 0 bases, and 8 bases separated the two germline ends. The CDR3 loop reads CASSDWRYQETQYF. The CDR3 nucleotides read TGTGCCAGCAGTGATTGGAGGTACCAAGAGACCCAGTACTTC.

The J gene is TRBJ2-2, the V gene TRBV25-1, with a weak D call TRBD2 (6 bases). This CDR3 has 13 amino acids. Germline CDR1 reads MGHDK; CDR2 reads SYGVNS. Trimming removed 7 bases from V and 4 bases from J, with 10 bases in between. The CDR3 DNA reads TGTGCCAGCACCGGGGGTGGCACCGGGGAGCTGTTTTTT. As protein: CASTGGGTGELFF.

Written as DNA, the CDR3 is TGTGCCAGCAGCTCCGGGGGCCTCTACGAGCAGTACTTC. Its translation: CASSSGGLYEQYF. The rearrangement links TRBV5-4 to TRBJ2-7; tentatively, D is TRBD1 or TRBD2 (6 bases each). The CDR3 runs 13 residues. The V gene's germline CDR1 is SGHNT and CDR2 YYREEE (reference sequence). V lost 3 bases and J lost 3, with 10 bases in between.

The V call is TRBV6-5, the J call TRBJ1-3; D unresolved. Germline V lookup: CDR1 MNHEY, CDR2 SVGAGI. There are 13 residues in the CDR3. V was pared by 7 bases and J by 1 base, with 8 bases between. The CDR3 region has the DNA TGTGCCAGCACACAGCGATCTGGAAACACCATATATTTT. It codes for CASTQRSGNTIYF.

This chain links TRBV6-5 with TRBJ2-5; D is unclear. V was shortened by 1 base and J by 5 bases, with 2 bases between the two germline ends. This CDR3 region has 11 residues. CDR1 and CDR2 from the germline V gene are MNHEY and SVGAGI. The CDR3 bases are TGTGCCAGCAGTTACTTGGAGACCCAGTACTTC. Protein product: CASSYLETQYF.

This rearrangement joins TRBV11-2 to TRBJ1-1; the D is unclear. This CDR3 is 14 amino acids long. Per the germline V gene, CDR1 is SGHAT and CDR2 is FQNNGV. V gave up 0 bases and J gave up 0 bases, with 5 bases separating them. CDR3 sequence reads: CASSLEGLNTEAFF. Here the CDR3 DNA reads TGTGCCAGCAGCTTAGAAGGCCTGAACACTGAAGCTTTCTTT.

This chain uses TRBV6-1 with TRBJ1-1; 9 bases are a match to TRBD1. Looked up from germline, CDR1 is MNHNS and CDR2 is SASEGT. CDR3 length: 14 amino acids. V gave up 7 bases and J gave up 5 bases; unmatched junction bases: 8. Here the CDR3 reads CASTKGQGGTEAFF. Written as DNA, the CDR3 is TGTGCCAGCACTAAGGGACAGGGCGGGACTGAAGCTTTCTTT.

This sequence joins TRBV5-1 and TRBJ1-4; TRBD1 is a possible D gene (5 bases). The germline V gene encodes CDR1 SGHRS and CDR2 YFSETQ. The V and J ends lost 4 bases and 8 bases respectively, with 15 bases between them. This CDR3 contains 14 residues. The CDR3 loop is CASSLTASREKLFF. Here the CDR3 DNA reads TGCGCCAGCAGCCTGACAGCCTCAAGAGAAAAACTGTTTTTT.

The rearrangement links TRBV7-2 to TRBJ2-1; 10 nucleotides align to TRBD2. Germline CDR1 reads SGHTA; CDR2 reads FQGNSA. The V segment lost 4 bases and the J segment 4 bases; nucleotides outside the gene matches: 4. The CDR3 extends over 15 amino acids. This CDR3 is CASSYDSGGYNEQFF. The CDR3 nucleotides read TGTGCCAGCAGCTACGATAGCGGGGGGTACAATGAGCAGTTCTTC.